A single sample gave rise to the 5 T cell receptor beta chains below, sequenced in a study of T cell clonality in common variable immunodeficiency. Their cognate antigens are unknown. The repertoire was sequenced with immunoSEQ multiplex PCR; TCRdb's copy has only in-frame clones and lacks some. The table lists several thousand clones, with no singletons. Study outcomes and limitations: Common variable immunodeficiency TCR beta sequences reportedly had fewer deletions and N-nucleotide insertions.

The sample taken for sequencing was peripheral blood mononuclear cells. The receptors here all came from a human donor with common variable immunodeficiency.

Many counts were recorded for this clone. The sequenced fragment ends 3 residues before the CDR3 boundary, so the rest is inferred from the germline J gene. The chain combines TRBV5-1 with TRBJ2-1; D is unresolved. Trimming took off 0 bases at V and 1 base at J, with 8 bases between the two ends. The CDR3 sequence is 15 residues long. Germline assignment: CDR1 SGHRS and CDR2 YFSETQ. The CDR3 loop is CASSLDAVSYNEQFF. The part of the CDR3 DNA that was read is TGCGCCAGCAGCTTGGATGCGGTATCCTACAATGAG.

This clone was observed many times. From the germline J gene comes the end of the CDR3, since the read stops 3 residues before it. The chain links TRBV20-1 to TRBJ2-3; the match to TRBD2 covers 7 bases. The CDR3 spans 13 residues. The V and J ends lost 8 bases and 0 bases, in that order; junction bases with no gene match: 5. CDR1 DFQATT and CDR2 SNEGSKA come from the germline V gene (reference sequence). Here the CDR3 reads CSIYSGSTDTQYF. Partial CDR3 DNA: TGCAGTATTTATAGCGGGAGCACAGATACG.

This clone appeared many times. The sequence runs out 3 residues before the end of the CDR3; the remainder is reconstructed from the germline J gene. The chain employs TRBV2 and TRBJ2-7; TRBD2 agrees at 10 bases. Germline CDR1 reads SNHLY; CDR2 reads FYNNEI. The CDR3 sequence is 15 residues long. With V trimmed by 3 bases and J by 5 bases, 7 bases remained unmatched. CDR3 bases read: TGTGCCAGCAGTGACCAAGGGCTAGCGGGAGACGAG. It is translated as CASSDQGLAGDE. The whole CDR3 reads CASSDQGLAGDEQYF. The full variable domain, rest sourced from reference TRBV2 and TRBJ2-7, is EPEVTQTPSHQVTQMGQEVILRCVPISNHLYFYWYRQILGQKVEFLVSFYNNEISEKSEIFDDQFSVERPDGSNFTLKIRSTKLEDSAMYFCASSDQGLAGDEQYFGPGTRLTVT.

This clone was counted ten times or more. The read stops 3 residues short of the end of the CDR3; the missing end is completed from the germline J gene. The chain combines TRBV19 with TRBJ2-5; D unclear. CDR3 length: 16 amino acids. Germline CDR1 reads LNHDA; CDR2 reads SQIVND (reference sequence). V lost 4 bases to trimming and J lost 1 base, with 16 bases between them. The CDR3 is CASSTGMVAPQETQYF. The CDR3 bases that were read are TGTGCCAGTAGTACCGGTATGGTTGCCCCCCAAGAGACC.

This clone occurred many times. The CDR3 goes on 3 residues after the read ends, and that part is filled in from the germline J gene. The V and J genes are TRBV29-1 and TRBJ1-2; 7 bases map to TRBD1. Germline assignment: CDR1 SQVTM and CDR2 ANQGSEA. The CDR3 spans 12 residues. With 4 bases clipped from V and 7 bases from J, the junction kept 6 bases outside the gene matches. The part of the CDR3 DNA that was read is TGCAGCGTTGGGCAGGGGGTGAGTGGC. Its translation: CSVGQGVSG. The full CDR3 protein is CSVGQGVSGYTF.